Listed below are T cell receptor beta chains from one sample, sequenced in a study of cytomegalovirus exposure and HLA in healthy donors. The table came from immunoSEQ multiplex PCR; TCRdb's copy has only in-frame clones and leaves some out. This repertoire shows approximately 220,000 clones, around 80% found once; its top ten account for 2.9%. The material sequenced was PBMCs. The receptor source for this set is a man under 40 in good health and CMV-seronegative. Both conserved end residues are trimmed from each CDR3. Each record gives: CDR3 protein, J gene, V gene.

ASRGGGGLYT	TRBJ1-2	TRBV28
ASSLTGGSASKTEAF	TRBJ1-1	TRBV5-1
ASSWSGRRAF	TRBJ1-1	TRBV5-6
SLTSDTDTQY	TRBJ2-3	TRBV29-1
ASSQEVPQGYDGYT	TRBJ1-2	TRBV4-1
ASIVQGNTEAF	TRBJ1-1	TRBV6-5
ASSTGERATETQY	TRBJ2-5	TRBV5-4
ASSLPGYPTGELF	TRBJ2-2	TRBV11-2
ASSLDPRDRGYT	TRBJ1-2	TRBV28
ASRGTGVYEQF	TRBJ2-1	TRBV28
ASSRKSFGLEETQY	TRBJ2-5	TRBV5-6
ASSRGLAASGANVLT	TRBJ2-6	TRBV19
SSSPLDRAYGNT	TRBJ1-2	TRBV7-9
ASSEAGQGGSAF	TRBJ1-1	TRBV2
ASSRRQGALGFTEAF	TRBJ1-1	TRBV7-8
ASSLVGRNYNEQF	TRBJ2-1	TRBV7-2
ASSPGTGGLNEQF	TRBJ2-1	TRBV27
ASSSGSWTGPHQPQH	TRBJ1-5	TRBV19
ASLRTVGRGTDTQY	TRBJ2-3	TRBV9
ASSLDLESPLH	TRBJ1-6	TRBV5-6
ASSAGTTGNTIY	TRBJ1-3	TRBV6-1
AISAGQGGVTEAF	TRBJ1-1	TRBV10-3
ASSVLQRASHNEQF	TRBJ2-1	TRBV5-6
ASKIMGPDGYT	TRBJ1-2	TRBV2
ASSLDVGNTEAF	TRBJ1-1	TRBV5-6
ASSQDLATEAF	TRBJ1-1	TRBV10-1